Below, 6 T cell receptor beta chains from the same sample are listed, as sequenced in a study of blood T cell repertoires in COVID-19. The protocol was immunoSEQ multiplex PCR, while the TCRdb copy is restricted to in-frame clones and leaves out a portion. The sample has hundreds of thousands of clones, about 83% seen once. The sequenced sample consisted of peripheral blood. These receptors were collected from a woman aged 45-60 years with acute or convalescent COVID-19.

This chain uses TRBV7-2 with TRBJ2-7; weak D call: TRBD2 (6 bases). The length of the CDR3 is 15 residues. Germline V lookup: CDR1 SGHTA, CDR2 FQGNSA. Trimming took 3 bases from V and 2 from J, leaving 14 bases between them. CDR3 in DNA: TGTGCCAGCAGCTTGCGGGACTTCCCCCCCTACGAGCAGTACTTC. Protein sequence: CASSLRDFPPYEQYF. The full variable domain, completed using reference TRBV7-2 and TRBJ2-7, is GAGVSQSPSNKVTEKGKDVELRCDPISGHTALYWYRQSLGQGLEFLIYFQGNSAPDKSGLPSDRFSAERTGGSVSTLTIQRTQQEDSAVYLCASSLRDFPPYEQYFGPGTRLTVT.

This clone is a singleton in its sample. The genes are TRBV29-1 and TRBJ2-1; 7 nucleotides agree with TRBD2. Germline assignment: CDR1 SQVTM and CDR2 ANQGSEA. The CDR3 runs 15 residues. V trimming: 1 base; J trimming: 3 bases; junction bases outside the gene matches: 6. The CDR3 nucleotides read TGCAGCGTTGAAGCCCGGGGGGAGCTCTACAATGAGCAGTTCTTC. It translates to CSVEARGELYNEQFF.

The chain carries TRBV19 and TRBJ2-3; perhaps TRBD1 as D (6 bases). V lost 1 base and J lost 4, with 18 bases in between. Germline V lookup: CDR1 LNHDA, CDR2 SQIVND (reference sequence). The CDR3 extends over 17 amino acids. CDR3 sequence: CASSIVGARGSADTQYF. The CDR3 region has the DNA TGTGCCAGTAGTATAGTAGGTGCGAGGGGGTCGGCAGATACGCAGTATTTT. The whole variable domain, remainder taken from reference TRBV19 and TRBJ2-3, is DGGITQSPKYLFRKEGQNVTLSCEQNLNHDAMYWYRQDPGQGLRLIYYSQIVNDFQKGDIAEGYSVSREKKESFPLTVTSAQKNPTAFYLCASSIVGARGSADTQYFGPGTRLTVL.

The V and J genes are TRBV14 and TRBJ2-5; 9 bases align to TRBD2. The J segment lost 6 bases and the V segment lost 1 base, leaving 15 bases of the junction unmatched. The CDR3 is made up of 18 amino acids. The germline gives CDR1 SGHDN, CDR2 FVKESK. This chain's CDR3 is CASSQVMAGGGSVKTQYF. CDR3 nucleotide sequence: TGTGCCAGCAGCCAAGTGATGGCGGGAGGGGGAAGTGTGAAGACCCAGTACTTC.

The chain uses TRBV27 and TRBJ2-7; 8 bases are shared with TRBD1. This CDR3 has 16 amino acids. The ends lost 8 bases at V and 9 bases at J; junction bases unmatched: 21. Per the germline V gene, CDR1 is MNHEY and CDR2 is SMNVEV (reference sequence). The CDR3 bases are TGTGCCAGCCCACCCCCTGGACAGGGCGCGCCAGGAGGGCAGTACTTC. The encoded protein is CASPPPGQGAPGGQYF.

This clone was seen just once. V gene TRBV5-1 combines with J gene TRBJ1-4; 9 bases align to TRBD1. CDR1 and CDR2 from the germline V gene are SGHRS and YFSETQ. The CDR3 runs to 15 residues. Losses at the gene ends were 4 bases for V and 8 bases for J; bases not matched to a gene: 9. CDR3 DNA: TGCGCCAGCAGCCGGCCGGGACAGGGAGACGAAAAACTGTTTTTT. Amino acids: CASSRPGQGDEKLFF.